This TCR beta chain derives from a study of OX40 agonist ivuxolimab in advanced cancers. Points from the study as a whole: At 0.1 to 3.0 mg/kg and by week 6, CD4+ and CD8+ T cells in the blood had expanded clonally.

Turning to this clone: The antigen remains unidentified.

There are 15 residues in the CDR3. Germline assignment: CDR1 MNHEY and CDR2 SVGAGI. The ends were cut back, 10 bases at V and 2 bases at J, with 18 bases in the middle. Profiled with immunoSEQ multiplex PCR; TCRdb holds only in-frame clones, not every one. The repertoire holds 40,000 to 45,000 clones, with less than 90% as singletons. The specimen comprised CD4+ or CD8+ T cells sorted from blood, sampled in a trial of the OX40 agonist ivuxolimab. The genes are TRBV6-5 and TRBJ2-1; TRBD1 or TRBD2 may be the D gene (5 bases each). The sequence derives from an adult with an advanced solid tumor such as melanoma, head and neck, liver or kidney cancer. CDR3 DNA sequence: TGTGCCACCGCGAGGGAACAGGTAACCTACAATGAGCAGTTCTTC. Its translation: CATAREQVTYNEQFF.